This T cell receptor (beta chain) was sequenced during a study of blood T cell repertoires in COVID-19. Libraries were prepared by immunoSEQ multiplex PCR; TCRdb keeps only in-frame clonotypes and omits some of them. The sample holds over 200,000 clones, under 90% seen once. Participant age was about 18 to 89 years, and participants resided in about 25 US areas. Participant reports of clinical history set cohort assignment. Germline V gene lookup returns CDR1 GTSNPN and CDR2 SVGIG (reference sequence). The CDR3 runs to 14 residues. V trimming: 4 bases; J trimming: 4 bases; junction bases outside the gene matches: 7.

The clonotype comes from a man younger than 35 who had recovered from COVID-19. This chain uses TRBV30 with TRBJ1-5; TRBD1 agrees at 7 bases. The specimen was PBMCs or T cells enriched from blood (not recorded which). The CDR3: CAWTMGQLNQPQHF. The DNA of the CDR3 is TGTGCCTGGACCATGGGACAGCTAAATCAGCCCCAGCATTTT.